The entry that follows covers one T cell receptor (beta chain) sequence. These data come from a study of control samples from healthy donors and cancer patients. The data were produced by immunoSEQ multiplex PCR, yet TCRdb's version contains in-frame clones alone and is incomplete. The repertoire has 150,000 or so clones, around 94% of them found once; the top ten carry about 12%. The ends lost 4 bases at V and 0 bases at J; junction bases unmatched: 4. The CDR3 loop spans 16 amino acids. Germline V lookup: CDR1 SGHRS, CDR2 YFSETQ. This chain uses TRBV5-1 with TRBJ2-2; 9 nucleotides match TRBD2. This sequence originates from a middle-aged man in good health. Sequencing was done on a sample of blood. The CDR3 DNA sequence: TGCGCCAGCAGCGAACGACTAGCGGCGAACACCGGGGAGCTGTTTTTT. Translation gives CASSERLAANTGELFF.